This TCR beta chain originates from a study of T-cell memory formation after mild COVID-19. CDR1 SEHNR and CDR2 FQNEAQ come from the germline V gene (reference sequence). V lost 5 bases, J lost 6 bases, and 8 bases lay in between. CDR3 length: 11 residues. This clonotype appeared a few times. UMIs and sample barcodes were carried by the TCR alpha and TCR beta cDNA libraries that 5'RACE produced using constant-segment primers. TCRdb recomputed calls from the 5' RACE reads with MiXCR, one row per CDR3 protein. The sample includes approximately 290,000 distinct CDR3 sequences, about a sixth seen only once; the top ten take around a fifth.

The source is a man between 18 and 29 years old who had mild COVID-19 (a few samples of this study predate the infection). Cell type and time point are not known. The gene calls are TRBV7-9 and TRBJ2-7; no firm D call. Sequences were obtained from PBMCs or a T cell subset sorted from them (not recorded which). CDR3 coding DNA: TGTGCCAGCAGCCGTAGTTCCGAGCAGTACTTC. This codes for CASSRSSEQYF.